Each of the 30 T cell receptor beta chains below was sequenced from the same sample in a study of PD-1 and CTLA-4 blockade in melanoma. Using immunoSEQ multiplex PCR, the repertoire was profiled, and TCRdb retains in-frame clones only, with some absent. The sample records 30,000 to 35,000 clones, more than 85% being singletons. Here the sequenced sample was CD8+ T cells from peripheral blood, taken from a patient given anti-PD-1 treatment. These receptors were collected from a human donor with melanoma.

The chain is built from TRBV28 and TRBJ2-5; no definite D call. The CDR3 is made up of 11 amino acids. Germline CDR1 MDHEN, CDR2 SYDVKM. Trimming stripped 5 bases from V and 5 bases from J, with 6 bases between. The CDR3 DNA follows: TGTGCCAGCAGTGAAGGCGAGACCCAGTACTTC. It is translated as CASSEGETQYF.

The CDR3: CASGDSGRATGTDTQYF. The DNA of the CDR3 is TGTGCCAGCGGGGATAGCGGGAGGGCCACGGGCACAGATACGCAGTATTTT. The J gene is TRBJ2-3, the V gene TRBV2; 11 positions agree with TRBD2. The trim removed 8 bases at V and 1 base at J, leaving 11 bases unmatched. Germline CDR1 SNHLY, CDR2 FYNNEI. The CDR3 is 17 amino acids.

The chain joins TRBV19 to TRBJ1-4; D perhaps matches TRBD1 (6 bases). CDR1 and CDR2 from the germline V gene are LNHDA and SQIVND (reference sequence). V was cut by 0 bases and J by 5 bases, with 13 bases left in between. The CDR3 has 16 amino acids. CDR3 sequence: CASSIDGGGENEKLFF. The CDR3 nucleotides read TGTGCCAGTAGTATAGACGGGGGCGGCGAAAATGAAAAACTGTTTTTT.

V usage is TRBV28 and J usage is TRBJ2-7; 9 nucleotides align to TRBD2. Per germline, CDR1 MDHEN and CDR2 SYDVKM. Losses at the gene ends were 6 bases for V and 3 bases for J; bases not matched to a gene: 9. The CDR3 runs to 15 residues. CDR3 sequence reads: CASSPASGASYEQYF. CDR3 coding DNA: TGTGCCAGCAGCCCCGCTAGCGGGGCTAGCTACGAGCAGTACTTC. Using reference TRBV28 and TRBJ2-7 for the parts outside the CDR3, the full variable domain is DVKVTQSSRYLVKRTGEKVFLECVQDMDHENMFWYRQDPGLGLRLIYFSYDVKMKEKGDIPEGYSVSREKKERFSLILESASTNQTSMYLCASSPASGASYEQYFGPGTRLTVT.

The genes are TRBV7-8 and TRBJ2-7; 8 bases match TRBD1. Germline assignment: CDR1 SGHVS and CDR2 FQNEAQ. This CDR3 contains 13 residues. V trimming: 5 bases; J trimming: 5 bases; junction bases outside the gene matches: 5. This CDR3 reads CASSPGQGHEQYF. CDR3 sequence (DNA): TGTGCCAGCAGCCCTGGACAGGGCCACGAGCAGTACTTC.

J is TRBJ2-1 and V is TRBV27; D possibly corresponds to TRBD1 (6 bases). Trimming took off 6 bases at V and 0 bases at J, with 18 bases between the two ends. Germline CDR1 reads MNHEY; CDR2 reads SMNVEV (reference sequence). This CDR3 contains 17 residues. The CDR3 DNA is TGTGCCAGCAGATTCCGCGAAGGGGGAAGCTCCTACAATGAGCAGTTCTTC. Residues: CASRFREGGSSYNEQFF.

V and J are TRBV5-6 and TRBJ1-4, with TRBD1 matching 10 bases. Looked up from germline, CDR1 is SGHDT and CDR2 is YYEEEE. The CDR3 runs to 14 residues. V lost 2 bases to trimming and J lost 9 bases; unmatched junction nucleotides: 4. CDR3 nucleotides: TGTGCCAGCAGCTTCGGGACAGGGGCGCAAAAACTGTTTTTT. Translated: CASSFGTGAQKLFF.

The chain recombines TRBV2 with TRBJ1-1, with D possibly being TRBD1 (6 bases). Trimming cost V 4 bases and J 0 bases, with 9 bases left between them. Germline V gives CDR1 SNHLY, CDR2 FYNNEI. The CDR3 is 14 amino acids. The chain's CDR3 is CASSGRQVNTEAFF. The CDR3 DNA reads as TGTGCCAGCAGTGGAAGACAGGTGAACACTGAAGCTTTCTTT. The whole variable domain, filled in from reference TRBV2 and TRBJ1-1, reads EPEVTQTPSHQVTQMGQEVILRCVPISNHLYFYWYRQILGQKVEFLVSFYNNEISEKSEIFDDQFSVERPDGSNFTLKIRSTKLEDSAMYFCASSGRQVNTEAFFGQGTRLTVV.

The chain employs TRBV27 and TRBJ2-5; D not certain. The CDR3 covers 13 residues. Trimming removed 5 bases at V and 5 bases at J, with 12 bases between. The germline V gene has CDR1 MNHEY and CDR2 SMNVEV (reference sequence). The CDR3 DNA follows: TGTGCCAGCAGTCTAAGCCCCCTGGAGACCCAGTACTTC. Translating gives CASSLSPLETQYF.

The chain recombines TRBV5-6 with TRBJ2-2, with D unresolved. Deletions cut 4 bases from V and 6 bases from J, with 7 bases between. CDR1 is SGHDT, CDR2 YYEEEE, per germline. This CDR3 spans 12 amino acids. The CDR3 nucleotides are TGTGCCAGCAGCGAGGAACCCGGGGAGCTGTTTTTT. Translated, it gives CASSEEPGELFF.

V usage is TRBV29-1 and J usage is TRBJ1-1; TRBD1 matches 9 bases. CDR3 length: 12 residues. Germline V CDR1 and CDR2: SQVTM, ANQGSEA. The ends lost 6 bases at V and 7 bases at J; junction bases unmatched: 6. CDR3 residues: CSVPGTGIEAFF. DNA of the CDR3: TGCAGCGTCCCCGGGACAGGGATTGAAGCTTTCTTT.

V is TRBV10-1 and J is TRBJ1-1; a weak D match, TRBD1 (5 bases). CDR3 size: 14 residues. The V end was cut by 6 bases, the J end by 4 bases, with 15 bases between. The germline gives CDR1 WNHNN, CDR2 SYGVQD (reference sequence). The CDR3 coding sequence is TGCGCCAGCAGCCCCCTGGGTGGGGGCACTGAAGCTTTCTTT. Its translation: CASSPLGGGTEAFF.

The chain uses TRBV11-3 and TRBJ2-1; D is perhaps TRBD2 (6 bases). Trimming removed 9 bases from V and 5 bases from J, with 17 bases in between. Germline CDR1 and CDR2: SGHNT and YENEEA. The CDR3 spans 14 residues. The CDR3 region has the DNA TGTGCCAGTGCTGCACGGGAGCTCCACAATGAGCAGTTCTTC. The encoded protein is CASAARELHNEQFF.

This CDR3 is CASSTLAGGFNEQFF. The CDR3 nucleotides read TGTGCCAGCAGCACCCTAGCGGGAGGGTTCAATGAGCAGTTCTTC. The chain combines TRBV7-8 with TRBJ2-1; 12 nucleotides line up with TRBD2. Germline V CDR1 and CDR2: SGHVS, FQNEAQ. Germline trimming cut 5 bases from V and 6 bases from J; bases unmatched to any gene: 5. The CDR3 sequence is 15 residues long.

The J gene is TRBJ2-7, the V gene TRBV28; D is tentatively TRBD1 or TRBD2 (5 bases each). The CDR3 consists of 11 residues. Germline V gene sequence: CDR1 MDHEN, CDR2 SYDVKM. V shed 5 bases and J shed 4 bases, with 6 bases lying between them. CDR3 sequence: CASSEGYEQYF. In nucleotides, the CDR3 is TGTGCCAGCAGTGAGGGGTACGAGCAGTACTTC.

The chain couples TRBV28 to TRBJ2-3; 7 nucleotides align to TRBD2. The ends lost 4 bases at V and 0 bases at J; junction bases unmatched: 10. The germline V gene has CDR1 MDHEN and CDR2 SYDVKM. The CDR3 is 17 amino acids. The CDR3 DNA is TGTGCCAGCAGTTATCTACGGGAGGACTCTAGCACAGATACGCAGTATTTT. Translation gives CASSYLREDSSTDTQYF.

V and J are TRBV7-9 and TRBJ2-7, with D perhaps TRBD1 (5 bases). This CDR3 spans 15 amino acids. The ends were cut back, 1 base at V and 3 bases at J, with 13 bases in the middle. Looked up from germline, CDR1 is SEHNR and CDR2 is FQNEAQ (reference sequence). This CDR3 is CASSLGQGSGYEQYF. DNA of the CDR3: TGTGCCAGCAGCTTAGGTCAGGGTTCAGGCTACGAGCAGTACTTC.

In this sample, this clone turned up once. The rearrangement joins TRBV27 to TRBJ1-1, with D perhaps TRBD1 (5 bases). V was clipped by 8 bases and J by 0 bases, with 13 bases between them. The CDR3 consists of 14 residues. In germline, CDR1 is MNHEY, CDR2 SMNVEV (reference sequence). The CDR3 loop is CASGRTGMNTEAFF. In DNA form, the CDR3 reads TGTGCCAGCGGCCGAACAGGCATGAACACTGAAGCTTTCTTT.

This chain uses TRBV20-1 with TRBJ2-7, with 11 bases fitting TRBD2. Per the germline V gene, CDR1 is DFQATT and CDR2 is SNEGSKA (reference sequence). The CDR3 contains 14 residues. V dropped 3 bases and J dropped 5; count of bases not matched to a gene: 6. CDR3: CSASSGRASDEQYF. The CDR3 DNA is TGCAGTGCTAGTAGCGGGAGGGCCTCGGACGAGCAGTACTTC.

J is TRBJ2-1 and V is TRBV4-1, with TRBD2 matching 7 bases. This CDR3 is 15 amino acids long. Trimming at V came to 0 bases and at J to 7 bases, leaving 6 bases not matched to a gene. CDR1 and CDR2 (germline): MGHRA, YSYEKL. CDR3 nucleotides: TGCGCCAGCAGCCAAGATTTGGGAGGGTATAATGAGCAGTTCTTC. Its translation: CASSQDLGGYNEQFF.

The chain has TRBV27 and TRBJ2-5; perhaps TRBD2 as D (6 bases). The CDR3 runs to 13 residues. Trimming removed 5 bases from V and 9 bases from J, with 16 bases in between. Germline V gene sequence: CDR1 MNHEY, CDR2 SMNVEV (reference sequence). CDR3 region: CASSPPAGIAQYF. The DNA for the CDR3 is TGTGCCAGCAGTCCCCCCGCGGGAATAGCCCAGTACTTC.

The J gene is TRBJ2-2, the V gene TRBV20-1; tentative D call: TRBD2 (6 bases). Looked up from germline, CDR1 is DFQATT and CDR2 is SNEGSKA (reference sequence). The CDR3 loop spans 16 amino acids. V lost 3 bases to trimming and J lost 4 bases, with 18 bases between them. CDR3 amino acids: CSASDLGYGSTGELFF. DNA for the CDR3: TGCAGTGCTAGTGACCTGGGATACGGGAGCACCGGGGAGCTGTTTTTT.

The chain employs TRBV19 and TRBJ2-7; D might be TRBD1 (5 bases). This CDR3 contains 15 residues. CDR1 LNHDA and CDR2 SQIVND come from the germline V gene (reference sequence). The V end lost 3 bases, the J end lost 0 bases, and 12 bases lay between the germline ends. For the CDR3, the DNA is TGTGCCAGTAGTATCGGGCAGGGATCCTCCTACGAGCAGTACTTC. Protein sequence: CASSIGQGSSYEQYF.

The V call is TRBV11-2, the J call TRBJ2-5; D tentatively reads TRBD1 or TRBD2 (6 bases each). This CDR3 is built from 15 residues. Germline loops: CDR1 SGHAT, CDR2 FQNNGV. V lost 5 bases to trimming and J lost 4 bases, with 17 bases between them. Here the CDR3 DNA reads TGTGCCAGCAGCCAGTATGGGGGGCTAGGAGAGACCCAGTACTTC. Its protein is CASSQYGGLGETQYF.

V gene TRBV30 combines with J gene TRBJ1-2; D gene unclear. V lost 1 base to trimming and J lost 4 bases, with 19 bases between them. The CDR3 loop spans 16 amino acids. Per the germline V gene, CDR1 is GTSNPN and CDR2 is SVGIG (reference sequence). CDR3 loop: CAWSDPRPGLIYGYTF. CDR3 bases: TGTGCCTGGAGTGACCCCCGCCCGGGGTTGATCTATGGCTACACCTTC.

The chain links TRBV19 to TRBJ1-5, with D unresolved. The CDR3 is made up of 16 amino acids. V gave up 0 bases and J gave up 3 bases, with 12 bases separating them. Germline V gene lookup returns CDR1 LNHDA and CDR2 SQIVND (reference sequence). The CDR3, as DNA: TGTGCCAGTAGTATAGATCCCCTCTTCTCCAATCAGCCCCAGCATTTT. As protein: CASSIDPLFSNQPQHF.

V usage is TRBV30 and J usage is TRBJ2-7, with D maybe TRBD2 (6 bases). The germline CDR1 and CDR2 sequences are GTSNPN and SVGIG (reference sequence). This CDR3 is built from 12 residues. Trimming pared 2 bases from V and 6 bases from J, leaving 11 bases between. CDR3 in amino acids: CAWSPRGIEQYF. Here the CDR3 DNA reads TGTGCCTGGAGTCCCCGGGGGATCGAGCAGTACTTC.

The chain combines TRBV27 with TRBJ2-2; 7 nucleotides align to TRBD2. Germline V lookup: CDR1 MNHEY, CDR2 SMNVEV (reference sequence). Trimming cost V 2 bases and J 6 bases; bases outside gene matches: 12. CDR3 length equals 17 residues. CDR3 residues: CASSLTIGGRVSGELFF. Here the CDR3 DNA reads TGTGCCAGCAGTTTAACTATCGGGGGGAGAGTGTCCGGGGAGCTGTTTTTT.

This rearrangement joins TRBV2 to TRBJ2-6; 7 nucleotides match TRBD2. From germline, CDR1 is SNHLY and CDR2 FYNNEI. There are 14 residues in the CDR3. V shed 8 bases and J 2 bases; nucleotides not matched to a gene: 3. The CDR3 DNA is TGTGCCAGCTTGGCGGGGGCTGGGGCCAACGTCCTGACTTTC. It encodes CASLAGAGANVLTF.

The rearrangement joins TRBV20-1 to TRBJ2-3; TRBD1 aligns across 7 bases. Germline CDR1 DFQATT, CDR2 SNEGSKA (reference sequence). The CDR3 sequence is 15 residues long. V lost 4 bases, J lost 2 bases, and 9 bases stayed unmatched. In nucleotides, the CDR3 is TGCAGTGCTATTGACAGGGACGGTAACACAGATACGCAGTATTTT. Translation: CSAIDRDGNTDTQYF.